The 4 T cell receptor beta chains below were found in one sample sequenced in a study of blood T cell repertoires in COVID-19. TCRdb's copy holds only in-frame clones and misses some; the assay was immunoSEQ multiplex PCR. Among approximately 140,000 clones, roughly 80% were seen once, and the ten largest hold approximately 2.7%. The sequencing sample was made of peripheral blood. These receptor sequences come from a woman between 40 and 50 years old with active or convalescent COVID-19.

The chain combines TRBV18 with TRBJ1-1; D is unclear. V was shortened by 0 bases and J by 4 bases, with 12 bases between the two germline ends. Per germline, CDR1 KGHSH and CDR2 LQKENI. This CDR3 contains 15 residues. The CDR3 DNA sequence: TGTGCCAGCTCACCACCGCGGGCCGGAATCACTGAAGCTTTCTTT. Encoded protein: CASSPPRAGITEAFF.

The chain links TRBV4-3 to TRBJ2-7, with D unclear. Germline V CDR1 and CDR2: LGHNA, YSLEER. V lost 1 base and J 1 base, leaving 8 bases between the germline ends. CDR3 length: 14 residues. The CDR3 sequence: CASSQAQVSYEQYF. CDR3 nucleotide sequence: TGCGCCAGCAGCCAAGCGCAGGTTTCCTACGAGCAGTACTTC.

V gene TRBV5-6 combines with J gene TRBJ1-6, with a possible D match to TRBD1 (6 bases). From germline, CDR1 is SGHDT and CDR2 YYEEEE. V was trimmed by 4 bases and J by 0 bases, leaving 11 bases between them. The CDR3 extends over 16 amino acids. This CDR3 reads CASSRRTVSYNSPLHF. The CDR3 DNA reads as TGTGCCAGCAGCCGCAGGACAGTCTCCTATAATTCACCCCTCCACTTT.

The rearrangement joins TRBV27 to TRBJ1-1; D remains ambiguous. This CDR3 is 12 amino acids long. V gave up 4 bases and J gave up 0 bases, with 3 bases separating them. The germline V gene encodes CDR1 MNHEY and CDR2 SMNVEV (reference sequence). The CDR3, as DNA: TGTGCCAGCAGTTCAGTGAACACTGAAGCTTTCTTT. It encodes CASSSVNTEAFF.